Detailed here is one T cell receptor (beta chain). The clone's antigen remains unknown. The input lacks base qualities; no much larger clone sits a single base away. Library generation was performed with the immunoSEQ multiplex PCR assay. The multiplex PCR relied on a mix of 60 forward primers for TCR Vbeta segments and 13 reverse primers for TCR Jbeta segments. Amplification of the CDR3 region of rearranged TCR beta genes was performed with a multiplex PCR assay on genomic DNA. The amplified TCR beta libraries were sequenced on the Illumina HiSeq System as 87-base-pair reads. Per the authors' processing: Across the 500 to 850 repertoires, a later analysis counted about 81 million unique TCR beta chains, roughly 11 million of which were shared by at least two donors. Raw reads were error-corrected and collapsed into unique sequences by a nearest-neighbor algorithm in which closely related sequences were merged to remove PCR and sequencing errors. To assign V, D and J gene segments, CDR3 sequences were aligned to IMGT reference sequences. Each retained sequence needed at least a six-nucleotide match to both a V gene segment and a J gene segment. Rearrangements were classified as productive when the CDR3 lacked stop codons and remained in frame with V and J, and all other rearrangements were classified as non-productive. CDR3 was defined according to IMGT convention as the region running from the second conserved V-encoded cysteine to the conserved J-encoded phenylalanine. The earlier analysis of 550 to 650 of the donors excluded any sequence lacking an unambiguous match to a single V gene segment. In an earlier analysis of a few hundred of the donors, V segments were called functional above 56.7% productive rearrangements and were called segregating when the between-donor standard deviation exceeded 5%. A statistical classification framework was built to diagnose cytomegalovirus status from the catalog of TCR beta chain sequences. In a later analysis, V and J genes were assigned by comparing TCR nucleotide sequences against IMGT/GENE-DB human TR gene sequences. In a later analysis, CDR3 sequences and most-parsimonious VDJ recombination scenarios were assigned using the TCRdist pipeline. In a later analysis, each TCR beta chain was defined by its CDR3 amino acid sequence together with its V-gene family, and reads without a unique V-gene family were excluded. A later analysis removed 592 highly shared, low-generation-probability nucleotide sequences to deal with suspected cross-contamination and a sequencing artifact. A later analysis calculated a clonal expansion index for each public chain from normalized within-repertoire ranks of inferred template counts. In a later analysis, generation probabilities were computed with a VDJ recombination model fitted to out-of-frame rearrangements, and the resulting probabilities were checked against IGoR. In a later analysis, TCR-TCR, TCR-HLA and TCR-CMV co-occurrence was scored with hypergeometric tests, and a repertoire-size bias correction was applied to TCR pairs. To estimate false discovery rates, a later analysis permuted the HLA or CMV assignments 20 times. In a later analysis, co-occurring TCRs were grouped with DBSCAN, and TCRdist sequence similarity was added when clustering was performed within HLA-allele-positive subsets. Repertoires with fewer than 30,000 or more than 120,000 public chains were left out of co-occurrence clustering, as were several repertoires with anomalous nucleotide sharing. This immuneACCESS table, as held by TCRdb, lists in-frame sequences with V and J called but not all clones. Of the missing ones, under half trace to an unresolved V gene in checked studies; the others have no known cause. That table is the source of V, J and clone size, and D and trimming were worked out from the DNA. This sample lists 75,000 to 100,000 clones; around 82% were detected once. Of the sample, around 3.5% falls within the top ten clones.

In total, approximately 700 healthy bone marrow donors made up the cohort. At the time of sampling, every cohort member was nominally healthy, though immune exposures that went unrecorded were likely present. The donor was CMV seronegative and was included in the group of 352 seronegative cohort members. Each donor provided a peripheral blood sample, and peripheral blood mononuclear cells were used for TCR beta sequencing. Genomic DNA extraction from the blood cell samples was performed with the Qiagen DNeasy Blood Extraction Kit. According to the germline V gene, CDR1 reads MGHDK and CDR2 reads SYGVNS. V trim: 2 bases; J trim: 2 bases; unmatched bases: 5. The CDR3 sequence holds 16 residues, the cysteine and phenylalanine included. Just the 48-base CDR3 DNA is kept, in frame starting at base 1. The data derive from a study of cytomegalovirus exposure and HLA in healthy donors (dated by TCRdb to between 2016 and 2019). Regarding the study in general: According to an earlier analysis of several hundred of the donors, some 180 million T cells yielded over 100 million unique TCR beta sequences and 276 Gb of sequence data. An early release that covered roughly 600 HLA-typed donors contained around 330 gigabases of sequencing data and 80 million or so unique TCR sequences. Of the roughly 390 genotyped donors, less than 90% were placed in the genetic ancestry cluster associated with self-reported Caucasian donors. The study aimed to test whether signatures of past pathogen exposure could be identified by cataloging public T cell receptors. The T cell repertoires of 666 subjects were profiled by immunosequencing and related to cytomegalovirus serostatus. Besides the first cohort of around 670 subjects, a separate validation cohort made up of 120 or so different subjects was used. To predict cytomegalovirus infection status, the study combined high-throughput TCR immunosequencing, statistical association of individual TCRs with disease status, and machine learning. To study patterns of TCR occurrence, a later analysis re-analyzed previously published TCR beta repertoires from more than 550 donors and added high-resolution HLA genotyping. In the later analysis, no new phenotypic data were used to find candidate immune exposures; instead, reliance was placed on TCR beta sequences and their occurrence across donors. An earlier analysis of 587 of the donors applied high-throughput TCR beta sequencing to assess whether each TCR beta V gene segment acted as functional or pseudogenic. Donor age, sex, ethnicity and CMV serostatus were compiled alongside the repertoire data. Genome-wide SNP genotypes for about three fifths of the 666 donors were used in a later genetic analysis, which treated that subset as a discovery cohort. All discovery cohort repertoires had been generated on a single sequencing platform. HLA typing covered class I and class II loci at four-digit resolution. Typing coverage differed by locus: A, B, C, DRB1 and DQB1 were typed in roughly 620-640 donors, DQA1 in approximately 520, DPA1 in some 570, and DPB1 in 450 to 480. Four or five DR-DQ haplotypes were handled as single units for association and clustering because linkage in the cohort was strong. Among over 350 genotyped donors of the cohort, an average of 235,054 unique TCR beta nucleotide sequences were sequenced per donor, around a sixth of them non-productive. What the research found in general, with its limitations: A cluster of highly shared sequence variants was judged likely to represent a technical artifact of the sequencing pipeline. Because HLA typing was missing for some donors at each locus, association tests included only the typed subset. Correlated functional status among segregating V segments might reflect linkage disequilibrium, but an unknown experimental factor could not be ruled out. Some IMGT-functional V segments, including TRBV6-2 and TRBV6-3, could not be told apart with the 87-base-pair reads, so those segments were excluded. The authors suggested that the approach could potentially be generalized to other disease states and immunological phenotypes. In vitro tests confirmed that three of the cytomegalovirus-associated TCR beta chains recognize cytomegalovirus antigens. Most TCR sequences were seen in very few donors, while some public TCRs were found in many individuals. A later analysis found that TCR association rates varied across HLA loci, with DRB1 alleles showing the most associated TCRs and HLA-C alleles the fewest. A later analysis associated roughly 17,000 TCR beta sequences with specific HLA alleles at a false discovery rate of 0.05. Assigning TCR associations to individual alleles was difficult when HLA alleles, especially DR and DQ, strongly co-occurred. The cohort was sequenced for TCR beta chains only, and without alpha or paired-chain data the features that could be detected were limited. Some 16 rarely observed V segments, including chromosome 9 orphons, were excluded from the earlier analysis of several hundred of the donors because counts were too low. An earlier analysis of approximately 540 of the donors showed that most TCR beta V segments appeared in productive rearrangements either about 87% or about 30% of the time, which broadly matched IMGT annotations. The only immune exposure information available for the cohort was CMV serostatus. A further reported finding was that TCR beta sequences accurately predicted the HLA-A and HLA-B alleles for most subjects in the first cohort. A later genetic analysis associated a missense DCLRE1C variant with V-gene and J-gene trimming of TCR beta chains, and an independent cohort replicated the association. Sequencing depth was assumed to be roughly uniform across donors in the presence/absence analyses, though that assumption may not hold. Compared with equally common non-associated chains, HLA-associated TCR beta chains in a later analysis were more clonally expanded and had lower generation probabilities. In both the original and validation cohorts, the classifier was reported to diagnose cytomegalovirus status with high specificity and sensitivity. A later genetic analysis reported fewer N-insertions in productive TCRs among donors in an Asian-associated ancestry cluster than the approximately 670-donor mean. In a later analysis, most CMV-associated TCR beta chains were found to appear HLA-restricted, with HLA associations seemingly driven largely by CMV exposure. A total of about 150 TCR beta chains were listed by the study as associated with cytomegalovirus. In a later analysis, several top co-occurrence clusters were reported to appear linked to parvovirus B19, influenza, CMV and Epstein-Barr virus.

The sequenced sample consisted of PBMCs. This receptor was obtained from a man between 35 and 55 years old in good health and CMV-seronegative. The chain joins TRBV25-1 to TRBJ1-5; 8 central bases correspond to TRBD1. The nucleotide sequence is given as TGTGCCAGCAGTGAAGGACAGGGAGGTCGCAATCAGCCCCAGCATTTT. Its coded protein is CASSEGQGGRNQPQHF.